Below are 23 T cell receptor beta chains sequenced from a single sample in a study of tumor-infiltrating lymphocytes in primary liver carcinoma (dated by TCRdb to 2017 to 2019). Blood RNA was extracted from unsorted whole blood with TRIzol reagent; germline DNA came from the DNeasy Blood & Tissue kit. Sequenced using an Illumina HiSeq 2500. TCRbeta-specific cDNA was reverse-transcribed from about 500 ng total RNA using a constant-region primer and ProtoScript II reverse transcriptase. The TCRbeta libraries were prepared through three rounds of nested multiplex PCR following a slightly modified ARM-PCR procedure. Each of the first two PCR rounds ran for around 9 cycles and used multiplex TRBV1-TRBV30 forward primers together with a Cbeta reverse primer. TCRdb trimmed the raw reads at Q25, called clones with MiXCR and kept productive beta chains. Every entry covers one CDR3 protein and lists the most common genes and DNA from its rows. The sample table lists approximately 330,000 distinct CDR3 sequences, roughly 61% of them with a count of one. The ten largest clones take up about 6.1% of the sample.

Sequencing input: peripheral blood. These receptors came from a middle-aged man with primary liver carcinoma and hepatitis B virus infection.

This clonotype was seen more than once but under ten times. The chain is built from TRBV5-6 and TRBJ2-7; D is unclear. CDR1 is SGHDT, CDR2 YYEEEE, per germline. Between the trimmed V and J ends, which lost 1 base and 0 bases, there was a span of 11 bases. The CDR3 sequence is 15 residues long. CDR3 DNA: TGTGCCAGCAGCTTGCGGCGTTTTAGCTCCTACGAGCAGTACTTC. This encodes CASSLRRFSSYEQYF.

The gene calls are TRBV11-2 and TRBJ2-3; no clear D gene. The germline V gene has CDR1 SGHAT and CDR2 FQNNGV. V lost 6 bases, J lost 4 bases, and 11 bases lay in between. The CDR3 is 13 amino acids. The CDR3 loop is CASRMGSSDTQYF. CDR3 DNA sequence: TGTGCCAGCAGAATGGGTAGTTCAGATACGCAGTATTTT.

As for this clonotype: Its ends do not fully match the called genes, so a read error is possible. The chain has TRBV5-6 and TRBJ2-5, with 7 bases matching TRBD1. Germline V gene lookup returns CDR1 SGHDT and CDR2 YYEEEE. CDR3 length: 14 residues. As DNA, the CDR3 is TGTACCAGCAGCCGACAGGGTGGTCGGAAGACCCAGTACTTC. Encoded protein: CTSSRQGGRKTQYF.

To note about this clonotype: One junction end does not reproduce the germline sequence, and a read error may be involved. The gene calls are TRBV5-5 and TRBJ2-1, with D unresolved. CDR1 is SGHKS, CDR2 YYEKEE, per germline (reference sequence). The CDR3 loop spans 12 amino acids. The chain's CDR3 is CASSLSDNERFF. The CDR3 coding sequence is TGTGCCAGCAGCTTGTCCGACAATGAGCGGTTCTTC.

The rearrangement uses TRBV5-1 and TRBJ2-6; D possibly corresponds to TRBD1 (5 bases). Looked up from germline, CDR1 is SGHRS and CDR2 is YFSETQ. This CDR3 comprises 14 residues. V was clipped by 0 bases and J by 4 bases, with 5 bases between them. As DNA, the CDR3 is TGCGCCAGCAGCTTGGGGGGCGGGGCCAACGTCCTGACTTTC. It encodes CASSLGGGANVLTF.

This clonotype has at least ten counts. The rearrangement joins TRBV6-1 to TRBJ2-2, with TRBD1 matching 8 bases. Looked up from germline, CDR1 is MNHNS and CDR2 is SASEGT. The ends lost 8 bases at V and 3 bases at J; junction bases unmatched: 5. The CDR3 is made up of 14 amino acids. Written as DNA, the CDR3 is TGTGCCAGCCGACACAGGGGGGACACCGGGGAGCTGTTTTTT. Protein: CASRHRGDTGELFF.

This clonotype was recorded once. This may stem from a read error, because a much larger clone lies one nucleotide away. The chain recombines TRBV6-5 with TRBJ1-3, with TRBD1 matching 7 bases. There are 15 residues in the CDR3. V lost 10 bases and J lost 1; bases outside the gene matches: 10. Germline V lookup: CDR1 MNHEY, CDR2 SVGAGI. The CDR3 here is CANTKQGMSGNTIYF. The CDR3 region has the DNA TGTGCCAACACCAAACAGGGGATGTCTGGAAACACCATATATTTT.

To note about this clonotype: Compared with germline, one end of the junction differs, possibly owing to a read error. This chain joins TRBV11-2 and TRBJ2-1; D remains ambiguous. This CDR3 comprises 15 residues. Germline V gene data show CDR1 as SGHAT and CDR2 as FQNNGV. CDR3 residues: CANSLDRGRSGEQFF. The CDR3 region has the DNA TGTGCCAACAGCTTAGATCGAGGTAGATCGGGTGAGCAGTTCTTC.

This clonotype was detected many times. CDR3 in DNA: TGTGCCAGCAGCTTAGAGTCTTTAGCGGGAGGACTTCGCAATGAGCAGTTCTTC. Amino acids: CASSLESLAGGLRNEQFF. J is TRBJ2-1 and V is TRBV11-2; 10 nucleotides align to TRBD2. CDR3 length: 18 residues. The V gene's germline CDR1 is SGHAT and CDR2 FQNNGV. After removal of 0 bases from V and 6 bases from J, the junction contained 11 bases not matched to a gene.

Points on this clonotype: Being one base from a much bigger clone, this may be a read error. V usage is TRBV29-1 and J usage is TRBJ2-5; no firm D call. CDR1 and CDR2 from the germline V gene are SQVTM and ANQGSEA. The CDR3 contains 11 residues. V was shortened by 3 bases and J by 4 bases, with 6 bases between the two germline ends. CDR3 nucleotides: TGCAGCGTTGATTCGGGAGAGACCCAGTACTTC. This encodes CSVDSGETQYF. The entire variable domain, with the rest obtained from reference TRBV29-1 and TRBJ2-5, is as follows: SAVISQKPSRDICQRGTSLTIQCQVDSQVTMMFWYRQQPGQSLTLIATANQGSEATYESGFVIDKFPISRPNLTFSTLTVSNMSPEDSSIYLCSVDSGETQYFGPGTRLLVL.

Notes on this clonotype: Mismatch with germline at one junction end may stem from a read error. This chain connects TRBV11-2 to TRBJ1-1; D uncertain. The germline gives CDR1 SGHAT, CDR2 FQNNGV. This CDR3 is built from 13 residues. CDR3 amino acids: CVSSLGENPEAFF. In DNA form, the CDR3 reads TGTGTCAGCAGCTTGGGCGAAAATCCAGAAGCTTTCTTT.

Details on this clonotype: Since a much larger clone is just one base distant, this may be a read error. The chain is built from TRBV6-2 or TRBV6-3 and TRBJ2-5; D not certain. Germline lookup yields CDR1 MNHEY and CDR2 SVGEGT. Trimming shortened V by 2 bases and J by 4 bases, and 11 bases separated the two germline ends. The CDR3 sequence is 14 residues long. The CDR3 sequence is CASSYKGVAETQYF. The CDR3 DNA is TGTGCCAGCAGTTACAAAGGAGTAGCAGAGACCCAGTACTTC.

Turning to this clonotype: At one end, the junction sequence differs from germline, possibly due to a read error. The V and J genes are TRBV6-5 and TRBJ2-1; perhaps TRBD2 as D (5 bases). The length of the CDR3 is 14 residues. CDR1 and CDR2 (germline): MNHEY, SVGAGI. The CDR3 loop reads CDSSQREIYNEQFF. Here the CDR3 DNA reads TGTGACAGCAGTCAGAGGGAGATCTACAATGAGCAGTTCTTC.

As concerns this clonotype: Since the CDR3 does not end with the conserved phenylalanine or tryptophan, this likely comes from a read error. The CDR3 coding sequence is TGTGCCAGCAGACCGGGACGGGGGGTTTCACCCCTCCACTGT. Translated, it gives CASRPGRGVSPLHC. V is TRBV28 and J is TRBJ1-6, with TRBD1 as a possible D gene (5 bases). In germline, CDR1 is MDHEN, CDR2 SYDVKM. V was cut by 6 bases and J by 9 bases, with 15 bases left in between. CDR3 length: 14 residues.

The table lists this clonotype with a few counts. V and J are TRBV30 and TRBJ2-7; weak D call: TRBD2 (5 bases). CDR1 GTSNPN and CDR2 SVGIG come from the germline V gene (reference sequence). V lost 0 bases to trimming and J lost 1 base, with 7 bases between them. This CDR3 contains 13 residues. The CDR3 reads CAWSVGVSYEQYF. For the CDR3, the DNA is TGTGCCTGGAGTGTCGGGGTTTCCTACGAGCAGTACTTC.

The chain is built from TRBV4-1 and TRBJ1-3; possible D gene TRBD1, 5 bases. The CDR3 runs 14 residues. Germline CDR1 reads MGHRA; CDR2 reads YSYEKL. V dropped 1 base and J dropped 4 bases, with 8 bases sitting between them. The DNA of the CDR3 is TGCGCCAGCAGCCAAGGGTGGGGCGGAAACACCATATATTTT. Translating it yields CASSQGWGGNTIYF.

This clonotype has at least ten counts. The rearrangement joins TRBV6-1 to TRBJ1-1; 8 bases agree with TRBD1. Germline CDR1 is MNHNS and CDR2 is SASEGT. This CDR3 spans 14 amino acids. J gave up 6 bases and V 7 bases, and 10 bases lay outside the gene matches. The CDR3 DNA reads TGTGCCAGCACATCGCAGGGGGCCCGTCCTGAAGCTTTCTTT. As protein: CASTSQGARPEAFF.

This chain links TRBV5-4 with TRBJ2-4, with D possibly being TRBD2 (5 bases). The V end was cut by 3 bases, the J end by 0 bases, with 16 bases between. CDR1 and CDR2 (germline): SGHNT, YYREEE (reference sequence). CDR3 length equals 17 residues. CDR3 sequence reads: CASSSQDFRLAKNIQYF. The CDR3 DNA reads TGTGCCAGCAGCTCTCAGGACTTTAGACTAGCCAAAAACATTCAGTACTTC.

This clonotype showed up just a few times. The V gene is TRBV28, the J gene TRBJ2-7; perhaps D is TRBD1 or TRBD2 (6 bases each). CDR3 length: 17 residues. Germline lookup yields CDR1 MDHEN and CDR2 SYDVKM. The V gene lost 11 bases and the J gene lost 0 bases, with 26 bases spanning the gap. The DNA of the CDR3 is TGTGCCGCCGTTGGGGGACAAGGACTATCTAGCTCCTACGAGCAGTACTTC. This translates into CAAVGGQGLSSSYEQYF.

This clonotype was observed at least ten times. The genes are TRBV11-2 and TRBJ2-5; D possibly uses TRBD1 or TRBD2 (5 bases each). V was pared by 5 bases and J by 1 base, with 17 bases between. The germline V gene has CDR1 SGHAT and CDR2 FQNNGV. This CDR3 is 16 amino acids long. The CDR3 sequence is CASSQGETGGQETQYF. The CDR3 DNA reads TGTGCCAGCAGCCAGGGAGAAACAGGCGGCCAAGAGACCCAGTACTTC.

To note about this clonotype: A read error is likely, as this CDR3 ends without the conserved phenylalanine or tryptophan. V is TRBV4-3 and J is TRBJ2-2; D is unclear. The CDR3 is made up of 14 amino acids. The V gene's germline CDR1 is LGHNA and CDR2 YSLEER. V was clipped by 0 bases and J by 1 base, with 3 bases between them. As DNA, the CDR3 is TGCGCCAGCAGCCAAGACGTGAACACCGGGGAGCTGTTTTAT. Translated, it gives CASSQDVNTGELFY.

This sequence joins TRBV11-2 and TRBJ2-5; D gene unclear. Germline V gene data show CDR1 as SGHAT and CDR2 as FQNNGV. This CDR3 is built from 16 residues. V dropped 1 base and J dropped 3 bases, with 15 bases sitting between them. The CDR3 DNA is TGTGCCAGCAGCTTAGCCGTTTCAGAGATCAAAGAGACCCAGTACTTC. This translates into CASSLAVSEIKETQYF.

The sample holds one count of this clonotype. A much larger clone is a single base away; this may be a read error. The rearrangement uses TRBV12-3 or TRBV12-4 and TRBJ2-7, with 7 bases aligning to TRBD2. J lost 1 base, V lost 2 bases, and 8 bases had no gene match. CDR3 length equals 16 residues. The CDR3, as DNA: TGTGCCAGCAGTTTAAGGCTAGCGGAAAGGTCCTACGAGCAGTACTTC. Protein product: CASSLRLAERSYEQYF.